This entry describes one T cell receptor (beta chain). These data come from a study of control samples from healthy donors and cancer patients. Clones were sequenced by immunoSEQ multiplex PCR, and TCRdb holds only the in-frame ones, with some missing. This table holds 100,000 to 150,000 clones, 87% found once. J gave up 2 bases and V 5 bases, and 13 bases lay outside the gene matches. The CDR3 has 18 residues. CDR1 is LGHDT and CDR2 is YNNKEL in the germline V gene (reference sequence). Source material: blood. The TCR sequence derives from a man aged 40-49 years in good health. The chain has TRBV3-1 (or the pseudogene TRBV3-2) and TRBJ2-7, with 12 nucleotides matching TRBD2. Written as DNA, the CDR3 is TGTGCCAGCAGCGCCCGTGGTACGACTAGCGGGGGAACCTACGAGCAGTACTTC. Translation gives CASSARGTTSGGTYEQYF.